This note documents a single T cell receptor (beta chain) sequence. Its antigen is currently unknown. One end of the junction is discordant with germline, which a read error may explain. The data derive from a study of stem cell transplantation in POMP-related autoinflammatory disease. Study-wide results and caveats: PRAID patients trended toward lower TRB diversity and higher clonality in all analyzed T-cell subsets. Fewer unique TRB V-J gene pairings were identified in patients with PRAID.

PRAID combined immunodeficiency and autoinflammation. Produced via immunoSEQ multiplex PCR; TCRdb's table is partial and in-frame only. The repertoire consists of about 32,000 clones, with 85% to 90% occurring once and the leading ten covering roughly 0.7%. CDR1 and CDR2 (germline): SGDLS, YYNGEE. This CDR3 has 14 amino acids. The chain carries TRBV9 and TRBJ1-4, with 7 bases identical to TRBD1. This receptor was obtained from a human donor with POMP-related autoinflammation and immune dysregulation (PRAID). The sample in question was CD4+ T cells from PBMCs, obtained before stem cell transplantation. The CDR3 DNA sequence: TGTGCCAGCGGAGAGGGGGCCGCTAAGGAAAAACTGTTTTTT. Translation: CASGEGAAKEKLFF.